This is a list of T cell receptor beta chains from one sample in a study of T cells in narcolepsy. Sequencing used immunoSEQ multiplex PCR; TCRdb keeps in-frame clones, though not all of them. The sample lists some 30,000 clones; roughly four fifths were seen once. Input material: memory (CD45RA-) CD4+ T cells from blood. Receptors originate from a human donor in good health. Each CDR3 is given with its conserved first and last residue. The order of the fields is J gene, V gene, clone size, D gene, CDR3 protein, CDR3 DNA. D genes are given only for firm matches. Rows may omit the clone size; those that give it use once, few, many or a size class.

J gene: TRBJ1-4
V gene: TRBV6-1
clone size: NA
D gene: NA
CDR3 protein: CASRPTVSGAPTIF
CDR3 DNA: TGTGCCAGCAGGCCCACGGTTTCTGGGGCGCCCACCATTTTT

J gene: TRBJ2-3
V gene: TRBV5-1
clone size: NA
D gene: TRBD1
CDR3 protein: CASSVGTGRGTDTQYF
CDR3 DNA: TGCGCCAGCAGCGTCGGGACAGGGCGGGGCACAGATACGCAGTATTTT

J gene: TRBJ2-5
V gene: TRBV7-6
clone size: NA
D gene: NA
CDR3 protein: CASSLTALGQETQYF
CDR3 DNA: TGTGCCAGCAGTCTGACAGCCTTGGGCCAAGAGACCCAGTACTTC

J gene: TRBJ1-2
V gene: TRBV6-5
clone size: NA
D gene: TRBD1
CDR3 protein: CASSYNRGNDGYTF
CDR3 DNA: TGTGCCAGCAGTTACAACAGGGGGAATGATGGCTACACCTTC

J gene: TRBJ1-5
V gene: TRBV6-6
clone size: NA
D gene: NA
CDR3 protein: CASWEGIGGNQPQHF
CDR3 DNA: TGTGCCAGCTGGGAGGGAATTGGGGGCAATCAGCCCCAGCATTTT

J gene: TRBJ2-4
V gene: TRBV7-8
clone size: NA
D gene: NA
CDR3 protein: CASSLGARGNIQYF
CDR3 DNA: TGTGCCAGCAGCTTAGGCGCCAGGGGAAACATTCAGTACTTC

J gene: TRBJ1-6
V gene: TRBV4-1
clone size: NA
D gene: NA
CDR3 protein: CASSQEPDLGNSPLHF
CDR3 DNA: TGCGCCAGCAGCCAAGAACCCGACCTCGGGAATTCACCCCTCCACTTT

J gene: TRBJ2-7
V gene: TRBV6-5
clone size: few
D gene: NA
CDR3 protein: CASSYGSLRGDQQYF
CDR3 DNA: TGTGCCAGCAGTTACGGGTCCCTGAGAGGGGATCAGCAGTACTTC

J gene: TRBJ2-7
V gene: TRBV7-8
clone size: NA
D gene: NA
CDR3 protein: CASSLARIFSYEQYF
CDR3 DNA: TGTGCCAGCAGCTTAGCCAGAATCTTCTCCTACGAGCAGTACTTC

J gene: TRBJ1-2
V gene: TRBV2
clone size: NA
D gene: NA
CDR3 protein: CASREDSSGGYTF
CDR3 DNA: TGTGCCAGCAGAGAGGACTCTTCGGGTGGCTACACCTTC